The rows below give T cell receptor beta chains drawn from one sample of a study of beta chain features in type 1 diabetes. This table comes from immunoSEQ multiplex PCR, and its TCRdb copy is limited to in-frame clones, with some not included. This sample carries roughly 41,000 clones, roughly 50% of them seen once, and the ten largest clones take around 0.7%. The sample comprised central memory CD4+ T cells from blood. These receptors were taken from a woman aged 18 to 35 in good health. Both conserved end residues are part of each CDR3. D genes are given only for firm matches. Part of the rows lack a size; the others show once, few, many or a class for expanded clones.

CDR3aa: CASSPDAAGPLGTEAFF
CDR3nt: TGTGCCAGCTCACCGGATGCGGCGGGACCGCTGGGCACTGAAGCTTTCTTT
d_gene: NA
v_gene: TRBV18
j_gene: TRBJ1-1
abundance: NA

CDR3aa: CASSLVAGGTYEQYF
CDR3nt: TGCGCCAGCAGCTTGGTGGCGGGAGGTACCTACGAGCAGTACTTC
d_gene: TRBD2
v_gene: TRBV5-1
j_gene: TRBJ2-7
abundance: NA

CDR3aa: CASSRIPFARHEPYEQYF
CDR3nt: TGTGCCAGCAGCCGGATACCCTTCGCCAGGCACGAACCGTACGAGCAGTACTTC
d_gene: NA
v_gene: TRBV14
j_gene: TRBJ2-7
abundance: few

CDR3aa: CASISETNTGELFF
CDR3nt: TGTGCCAGCATAAGCGAGACGAACACCGGGGAGCTGTTTTTT
d_gene: NA
v_gene: TRBV2
j_gene: TRBJ2-2
abundance: NA

CDR3aa: CASSPGGTGSYEQYF
CDR3nt: TGTGCCAGTAGTCCGGGGGGGACAGGGTCTTACGAGCAGTACTTC
d_gene: NA
v_gene: TRBV19
j_gene: TRBJ2-7
abundance: NA

CDR3aa: CASSFASGRFNEQFF
CDR3nt: TGTGCCAGCAGCTTCGCTAGCGGGCGGTTTAATGAGCAGTTCTTC
d_gene: TRBD2
v_gene: TRBV7-2
j_gene: TRBJ2-1
abundance: NA

CDR3aa: CASSLVAAVTKYNEQFF
CDR3nt: TGCGCCAGCAGCTTGGTTGCAGCGGTCACTAAGTACAATGAGCAGTTCTTC
d_gene: NA
v_gene: TRBV5-1
j_gene: TRBJ2-1
abundance: NA

CDR3aa: CASRKPGLAETQYF
CDR3nt: TGCGCCAGCCGTAAACCGGGACTAGCAGAGACCCAGTACTTC
d_gene: TRBD2
v_gene: TRBV4-3
j_gene: TRBJ2-5
abundance: NA

CDR3aa: CASSLAGQGNTGELFF
CDR3nt: TGTGCCAGCAGTTTAGCGGGACAGGGGAACACCGGGGAGCTGTTTTTT
d_gene: TRBD1
v_gene: TRBV27
j_gene: TRBJ2-2
abundance: few

CDR3aa: CATRKDDSGGNAETQYF
CDR3nt: TGTGCCACCAGAAAAGACGATAGCGGGGGTAACGCAGAGACCCAGTACTTC
d_gene: TRBD2
v_gene: TRBV15
j_gene: TRBJ2-5
abundance: NA

CDR3aa: CASSPGGGRTDTQYF
CDR3nt: TGTGCCAGCTCACCCGGCGGGGGCCGCACAGATACGCAGTATTTT
d_gene: NA
v_gene: TRBV18
j_gene: TRBJ2-3
abundance: NA

CDR3aa: CASSLGAGVAYEQYF
CDR3nt: TGTGCCAGCAGCCTTGGAGCGGGAGTCGCCTACGAGCAGTACTTC
d_gene: TRBD2
v_gene: TRBV7-6
j_gene: TRBJ2-7
abundance: once

CDR3aa: CASEHPSGNTIYF
CDR3nt: TGTGCCAGCGAACACCCCTCTGGAAACACCATATATTTT
d_gene: NA
v_gene: TRBV28
j_gene: TRBJ1-3
abundance: few

CDR3aa: CAWSRQGAQNIQYF
CDR3nt: TGTGCCTGGAGTCGACAGGGGGCGCAAAACATTCAGTACTTC
d_gene: TRBD1
v_gene: TRBV30
j_gene: TRBJ2-4
abundance: NA

CDR3aa: CASSQAHRGQGAHEQYF
CDR3nt: TGTGCCAGCAGCCAAGCCCATAGGGGACAGGGGGCCCACGAGCAGTACTTC
d_gene: TRBD1
v_gene: TRBV4-2
j_gene: TRBJ2-7
abundance: NA

CDR3aa: CASSIRWDRGPEAFF
CDR3nt: TGTGCCAGCAGCATAAGGTGGGACAGGGGCCCTGAAGCTTTCTTT
d_gene: TRBD1
v_gene: TRBV13
j_gene: TRBJ1-1
abundance: few

CDR3aa: CASSLVLAGYNEQFF
CDR3nt: TGTGCCAGCAGCTTAGTCCTAGCGGGTTACAATGAGCAGTTCTTC
d_gene: TRBD2
v_gene: TRBV7-3
j_gene: TRBJ2-1
abundance: NA